A single sample gave rise to the 14 T cell receptor beta chains below, sequenced in a study of T cell clonality in common variable immunodeficiency. The data were produced by immunoSEQ multiplex PCR, yet TCRdb's version contains in-frame clones alone and is incomplete. The profile covers 50,000 to 60,000 clones, none occurring a single time. The specimen sequenced was peripheral blood mononuclear cells. These receptors were obtained from a person aged 18-70 years in good health.

This clone was recorded at least ten times. The read terminates 3 residues before the CDR3 end, so the remaining end is supplied by the germline J gene. The V and J genes are TRBV12-5 and TRBJ1-5; D is possibly TRBD1 (5 bases). The ends were cut back, 4 bases at V and 9 bases at J, with 13 bases in the middle. This CDR3 comprises 13 residues. CDR1 is LGHNT, CDR2 FRNRAP, per germline. This CDR3 is CASGSDSERPQHF. CDR3 DNA (partial): TGTGCTAGTGGTTCCGACAGCGAAAGGCCC.

The table lists this clone with many counts. The read ends 3 residues before the CDR3 terminus; that terminus is restored from the germline J gene. The J gene is TRBJ1-2, the V gene TRBV6-2 or TRBV6-3; 7 positions match TRBD1. The CDR3 spans 16 residues. V lost 6 bases and J lost 5; bases outside the gene matches: 15. CDR1 MNHEY and CDR2 SVGEGT come from the germline V gene. The CDR3 sequence is CASSTGQDTLGYGYTF. The DNA read from the CDR3 is TGTGCCAGCAGCACCGGACAGGATACTCTAGGGTATGGC.

This clone has a handful of counts. The read ends 3 residues early relative to the CDR3; the germline J gene fills the gap. The chain uses TRBV7-2 and TRBJ1-1, with TRBD1 as a possible D gene (6 bases). In germline, CDR1 is SGHTA, CDR2 FQGNSA. With 5 bases removed from V and 7 bases from J, the gap between germline ends came to 14 bases. CDR3 length: 13 residues. The DNA read from the CDR3 is TGTGCCAGCAGCCTAGGCCAGGGGCATGAA. It translates to CASSLGQGHE. The whole CDR3 sequence reads CASSLGQGHEAFF.

This clone has only a few counts. The sequence runs out 3 residues before the end of the CDR3; the remainder is reconstructed from the germline J gene. In the same sample, other DNA sequences code for this CDR3. V and J are TRBV20-1 and TRBJ2-7; 11 positions match TRBD2. Germline V lookup: CDR1 DFQATT, CDR2 SNEGSKA (reference sequence). J was trimmed by 4 bases and V by 1 base; bases with no gene match: 6. The CDR3 totals 15 residues. The CDR3 region is CSARALAGGPYEQYF. CDR3 bases read: TGCAGTGCTAGAGCCCTAGCGGGAGGTCCGTACGAG.

This clone was picked up many times. Sequencing ends 3 residues short of the CDR3 end; the germline J gene provides the rest. J is TRBJ1-4 and V is TRBV30; 9 bases fit TRBD1. The CDR3 runs 16 residues. The trim removed 5 bases at V and 0 bases at J, leaving 7 bases unmatched. Germline CDR1 reads GTSNPN; CDR2 reads SVGIG (reference sequence). The sequenced part of the CDR3 DNA is TGTGCCTGGGGGACAGGGATGGGAACAACTAATGAAAAA. Translated: CAWGTGMGTTNEK. The CDR3 in its entirety is CAWGTGMGTTNEKLFF.

This clone was seen repeatedly, ten times or more. The read ends 3 residues early relative to the CDR3; the germline J gene fills the gap. The chain has TRBV19 and TRBJ2-5; D not resolved. This CDR3 is 12 amino acids long. V was shortened by 3 bases and J by 6 bases, with 8 bases between the two germline ends. Germline assignment: CDR1 LNHDA and CDR2 SQIVND (reference sequence). The CDR3 is CASSMGQKTQYF. The part of the CDR3 DNA that was read is TGTGCCAGTAGTATGGGCCAGAAGACC.

There are many counts of this clone. The read terminates 3 residues ahead of where the CDR3 ends, so the germline J gene completes it. V usage is TRBV19 and J usage is TRBJ2-7, with 7 positions matching TRBD1. Germline CDR1 reads LNHDA; CDR2 reads SQIVND (reference sequence). V dropped 3 bases and J dropped 5; count of bases not matched to a gene: 10. This CDR3 is 15 amino acids long. The sequenced part of the CDR3 DNA is TGTGCCAGTAGTATTCAATGGACAGGCCTCGACGAG. Its protein is CASSIQWTGLDE. The full-length CDR3 reads as CASSIQWTGLDEQYF.

This clone appeared many times. Read sequence stops 3 residues before the CDR3 end, and the germline J gene provides the missing end. The chain combines TRBV7-9 with TRBJ2-1; 8 positions agree with TRBD1. The CDR3 contains 14 residues. Germline CDR1 and CDR2: SEHNR and FQNEAQ (reference sequence). The V and J ends lost 5 bases and 8 bases, in that order; junction bases with no gene match: 8. CDR3 sequence: CASSVDRERDEQFF. Partial CDR3 DNA: TGTGCCAGCAGCGTGGACAGGGAAAGGGATGAG.

This clone was observed at least ten times. The CDR3 here is CASTYGSGGYNEQFF. The sequenced CDR3 bases are TGTGCCAGCACGTACGGGAGCGGAGGGTACAATGAG. This rearrangement joins TRBV5-4 to TRBJ2-1; TRBD2 is a possible D gene (6 bases). The CDR3 end is not reached by the read, which stops 3 residues before it; the germline J gene fills it in. The CDR3 is 15 residues long. V was pared by 6 bases and J by 4 bases, with 17 bases between. Looked up from germline, CDR1 is SGHNT and CDR2 is YYREEE (reference sequence).

Many counts were recorded for this clone. The CDR3 end falls 3 residues outside the read, so it is completed with the germline J gene. The V call is TRBV30, the J call TRBJ1-1, with 7 nucleotides matching TRBD1. This CDR3 has 13 amino acids. The germline gives CDR1 GTSNPN, CDR2 SVGIG (reference sequence). The V and J ends lost 1 base and 2 bases, in that order; junction bases with no gene match: 1. Partial CDR3 DNA: TGTGCCTGGAGTGGGGACAGTAACACTGAA. Translated: CAWSGDSNTE. The entire CDR3 protein is CAWSGDSNTEAFF.

This clone was seen repeatedly, ten times or more. The read gets to within 3 residues of the CDR3 end, and the germline J gene fills in the rest. The chain links TRBV7-2 to TRBJ2-5; possibly TRBD2 for D (6 bases). The CDR3 loop spans 15 amino acids. The V gene's germline CDR1 is SGHTA and CDR2 FQGNSA. Trimming stripped 5 bases from V and 1 base from J, with 14 bases between. The part of the CDR3 DNA that was read is TGTGCCAGCAGCCCCAGGATCGGGGGCCAAGAGACC. Translated: CASSPRIGGQET. The entire CDR3 protein is CASSPRIGGQETQYF.

This clone was counted at least ten times. The CDR3 goes on 3 residues after the read ends, and that part is filled in from the germline J gene. The chain uses TRBV5-1 and TRBJ2-3, with D tentatively TRBD1 (6 bases). CDR3 length: 16 amino acids. Germline lookup yields CDR1 SGHRS and CDR2 YFSETQ. Trimming shortened V by 4 bases and J by 4 bases, and 19 bases separated the two germline ends. This CDR3 reads CASSPPYRAGADTQYF. Partial CDR3 DNA: TGCGCCAGCAGCCCGCCGTACAGGGCAGGGGCAGATACG.

CDR3 DNA, as far as it was read: TGTGCCAGCTCACCACCGGGACAGAGAGGGGAGACG. It encodes CASSPPGQRGET. The full CDR3 sequence reads CASSPPGQRGETQYF. The V call is TRBV18, the J call TRBJ2-3, with 7 bases aligning to TRBD1. The read terminates 3 residues before the CDR3 end, so the remaining end is supplied by the germline J gene. Germline V CDR1 and CDR2: KGHSH, LQKENI. This CDR3 has 15 residues.

With regard to this clone: The read comes to an end 3 residues before the CDR3 does, leaving the germline J gene to fill in the end. V usage is TRBV19 and J usage is TRBJ1-5; no clear D gene. The length of the CDR3 is 13 residues. V dropped 5 bases and J dropped 3 bases, with 8 bases sitting between them. Germline CDR1 and CDR2: LNHDA and SQIVND (reference sequence). This chain's CDR3 is CASSWQSNQPQHF. The part of the CDR3 DNA that was read is TGTGCCAGTAGTTGGCAGTCCAATCAGCCC.